This record looks at one T cell receptor (beta chain) sequence and its context. The CDR3 contains 17 residues. Trimming removed 0 bases at V and 1 base at J, with 13 bases between. Germline lookup yields CDR1 SGHAT and CDR2 FQNNGV. The data stem from a study of control samples from healthy donors and cancer patients. Data came from immunoSEQ multiplex PCR; TCRdb stores just in-frame clones and leaves some out. This table holds 150,000 or so clones, 93% found once. V usage is TRBV11-2 and J usage is TRBJ1-5; D call uncertain. The TCR sequence derives from a man between 18 and 29 years old in good health. The sample taken for sequencing was blood. The CDR3 DNA reads TGTGCCAGCAGCTTAGATGGATCCAGCCAGAGCAATCAGCCCCAGCATTTT. Protein product: CASSLDGSSQSNQPQHF.